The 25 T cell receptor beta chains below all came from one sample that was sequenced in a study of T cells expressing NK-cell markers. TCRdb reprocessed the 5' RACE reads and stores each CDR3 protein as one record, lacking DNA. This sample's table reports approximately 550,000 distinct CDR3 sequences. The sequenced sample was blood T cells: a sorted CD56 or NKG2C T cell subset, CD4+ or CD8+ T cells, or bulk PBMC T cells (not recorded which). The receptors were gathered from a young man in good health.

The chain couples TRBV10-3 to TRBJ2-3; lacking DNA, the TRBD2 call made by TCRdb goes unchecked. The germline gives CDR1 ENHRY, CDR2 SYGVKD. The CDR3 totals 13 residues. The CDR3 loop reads CAGPAGFADTQYF.

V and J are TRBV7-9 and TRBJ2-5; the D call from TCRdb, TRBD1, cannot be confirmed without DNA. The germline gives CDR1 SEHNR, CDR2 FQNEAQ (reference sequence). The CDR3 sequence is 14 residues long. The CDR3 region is CASSQKPPLETQYF. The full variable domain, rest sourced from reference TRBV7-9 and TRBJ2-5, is DTGVSQNPRHKITKRGQNVTFRCDPISEHNRLYWYRQTLGQGPEFLTYFQNEAQLEKSRLLSDRFSAERPKGSFSTLEIQRTEQGDSAMYLCASSQKPPLETQYFGPGTRLLVL.

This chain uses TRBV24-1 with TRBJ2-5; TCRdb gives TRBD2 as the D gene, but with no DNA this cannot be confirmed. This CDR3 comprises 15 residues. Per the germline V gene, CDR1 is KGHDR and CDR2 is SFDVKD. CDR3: CATSDRKRAQETQYF.

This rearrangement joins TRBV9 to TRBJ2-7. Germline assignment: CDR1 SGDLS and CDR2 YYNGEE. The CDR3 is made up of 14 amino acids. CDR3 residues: CASSVGLGIYEQYF. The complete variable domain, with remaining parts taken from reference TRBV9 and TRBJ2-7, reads DSGVTQTPKHLITATGQRVTLRCSPRSGDLSVYWYQQSLDQGLQFLIQYYNGEERAKGNILERFSAQQFPDLHSELNLSSLELGDSALYFCASSVGLGIYEQYFGPGTRLTVT.

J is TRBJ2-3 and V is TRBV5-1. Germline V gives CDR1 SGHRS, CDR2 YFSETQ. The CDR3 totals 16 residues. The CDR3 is CASSSLRAASTDTQYF.

The CDR3 is CASSPWEPPQETQYF. The chain links TRBV18 to TRBJ2-5; TCRdb reports TRBD2, a call that lacks DNA to check it against. Germline values: CDR1 KGHSH, CDR2 LQKENI. CDR3 length: 15 residues.

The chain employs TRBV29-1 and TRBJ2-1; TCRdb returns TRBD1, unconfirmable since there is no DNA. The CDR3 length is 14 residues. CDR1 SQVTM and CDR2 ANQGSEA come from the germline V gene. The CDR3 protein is CSVRGQRFYNEQFF.

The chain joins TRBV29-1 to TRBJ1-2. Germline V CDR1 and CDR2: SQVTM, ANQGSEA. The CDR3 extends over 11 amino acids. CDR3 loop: CSVPEYYGYTF.

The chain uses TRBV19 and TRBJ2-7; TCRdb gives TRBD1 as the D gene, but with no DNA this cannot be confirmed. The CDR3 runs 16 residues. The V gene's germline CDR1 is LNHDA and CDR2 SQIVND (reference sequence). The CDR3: CASSIVGTGTSYEQYF. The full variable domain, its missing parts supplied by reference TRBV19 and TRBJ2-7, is DGGITQSPKYLFRKEGQNVTLSCEQNLNHDAMYWYRQDPGQGLRLIYYSQIVNDFQKGDIAEGYSVSREKKESFPLTVTSAQKNPTAFYLCASSIVGTGTSYEQYFGPGTRLTVT.

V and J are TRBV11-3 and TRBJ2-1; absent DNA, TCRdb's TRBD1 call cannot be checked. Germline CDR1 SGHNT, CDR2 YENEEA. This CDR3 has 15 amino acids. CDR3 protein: CASSSPAGMGDEQFF.

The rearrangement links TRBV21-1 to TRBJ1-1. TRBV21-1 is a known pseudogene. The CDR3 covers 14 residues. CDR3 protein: CASSKPREGTEAFF.

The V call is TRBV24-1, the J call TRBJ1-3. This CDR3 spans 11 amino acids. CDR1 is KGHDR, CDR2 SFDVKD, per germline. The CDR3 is CATSERNTIYF.

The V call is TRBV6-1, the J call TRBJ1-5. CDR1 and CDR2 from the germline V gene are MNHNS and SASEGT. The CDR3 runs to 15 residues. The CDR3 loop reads CASSELDRINQPQHF.

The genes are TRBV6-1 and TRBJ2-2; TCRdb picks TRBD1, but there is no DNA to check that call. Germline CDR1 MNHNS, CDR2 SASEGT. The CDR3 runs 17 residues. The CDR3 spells CASNLNAPGQNTGELFF.

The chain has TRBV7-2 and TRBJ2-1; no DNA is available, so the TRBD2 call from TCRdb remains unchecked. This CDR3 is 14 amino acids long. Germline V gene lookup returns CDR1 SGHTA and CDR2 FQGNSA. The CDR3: CASSTSGAWNEQFF.

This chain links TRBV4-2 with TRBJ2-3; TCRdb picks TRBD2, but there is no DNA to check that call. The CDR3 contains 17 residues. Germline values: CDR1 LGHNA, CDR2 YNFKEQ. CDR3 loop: CASRTMSGRESTDTQYF.

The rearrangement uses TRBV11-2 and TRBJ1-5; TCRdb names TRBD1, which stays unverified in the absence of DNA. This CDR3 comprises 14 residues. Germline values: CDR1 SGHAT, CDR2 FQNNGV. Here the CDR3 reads CASSPRQPDQPQHF.

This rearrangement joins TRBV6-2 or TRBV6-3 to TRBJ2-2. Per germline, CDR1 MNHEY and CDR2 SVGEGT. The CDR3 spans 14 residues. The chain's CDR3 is CATIARGNTGELFF.

The chain's CDR3 is CASSLNPTGAGNTIYF. This sequence joins TRBV7-2 and TRBJ1-3; TCRdb's D call of TRBD1 is untestable without DNA. The CDR3 extends over 16 amino acids. Germline values: CDR1 SGHTA, CDR2 FQGNSA.

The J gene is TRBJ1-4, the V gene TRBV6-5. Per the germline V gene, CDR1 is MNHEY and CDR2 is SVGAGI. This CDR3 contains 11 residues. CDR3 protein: CASIQGEKLFF.

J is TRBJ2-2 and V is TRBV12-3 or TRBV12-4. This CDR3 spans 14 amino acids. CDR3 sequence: CASSLSEQTGELFF.

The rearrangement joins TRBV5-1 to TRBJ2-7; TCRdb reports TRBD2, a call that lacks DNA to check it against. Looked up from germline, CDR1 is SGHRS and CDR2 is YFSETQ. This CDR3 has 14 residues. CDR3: CASSSGLDSYEQYF.

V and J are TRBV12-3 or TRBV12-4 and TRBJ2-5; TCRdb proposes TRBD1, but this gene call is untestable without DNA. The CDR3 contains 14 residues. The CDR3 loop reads CASSPLDRAETQYF.

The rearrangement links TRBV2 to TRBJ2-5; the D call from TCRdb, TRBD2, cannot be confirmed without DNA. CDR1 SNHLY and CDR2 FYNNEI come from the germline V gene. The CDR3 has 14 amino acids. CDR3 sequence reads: CASRASTSFGTQYF.

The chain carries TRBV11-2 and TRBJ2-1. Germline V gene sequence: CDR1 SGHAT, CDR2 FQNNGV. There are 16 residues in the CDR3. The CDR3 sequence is CASSFDLARLYNEQFF.